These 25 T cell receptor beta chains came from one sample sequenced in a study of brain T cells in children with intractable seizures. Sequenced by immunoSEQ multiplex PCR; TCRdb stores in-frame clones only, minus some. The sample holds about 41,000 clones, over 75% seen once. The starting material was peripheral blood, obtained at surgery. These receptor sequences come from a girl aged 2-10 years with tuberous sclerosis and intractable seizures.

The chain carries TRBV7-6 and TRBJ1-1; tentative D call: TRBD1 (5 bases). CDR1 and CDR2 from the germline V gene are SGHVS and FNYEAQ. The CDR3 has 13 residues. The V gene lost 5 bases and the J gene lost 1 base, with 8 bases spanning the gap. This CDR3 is CASSGGTNTEAFF. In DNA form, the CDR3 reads TGTGCCAGCAGCGGGGGAACGAACACTGAAGCTTTCTTT.

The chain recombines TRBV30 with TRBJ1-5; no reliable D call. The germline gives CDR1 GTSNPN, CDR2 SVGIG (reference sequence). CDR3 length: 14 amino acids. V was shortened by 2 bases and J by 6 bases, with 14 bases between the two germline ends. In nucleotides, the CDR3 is TGTGCCTGGAGTAAAGGGAAGACCAGTCAGCCCCAGCATTTT. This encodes CAWSKGKTSQPQHF. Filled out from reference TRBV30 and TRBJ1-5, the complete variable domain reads SQTIHQWPATLVQPVGSPLSLECTVEGTSNPNLYWYRQAAGRGLQLLFYSVGIGQISSEVPQNLSASRPQDRQFILSSKKLLLSDSGFYLCAWSKGKTSQPQHFGDGTRLSIL.

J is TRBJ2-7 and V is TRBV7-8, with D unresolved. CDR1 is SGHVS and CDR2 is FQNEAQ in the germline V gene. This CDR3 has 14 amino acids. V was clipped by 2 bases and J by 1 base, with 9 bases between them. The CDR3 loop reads CASSLRGGSYEQYF. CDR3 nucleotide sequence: TGTGCCAGCAGCTTAAGAGGCGGTTCCTACGAGCAGTACTTC.

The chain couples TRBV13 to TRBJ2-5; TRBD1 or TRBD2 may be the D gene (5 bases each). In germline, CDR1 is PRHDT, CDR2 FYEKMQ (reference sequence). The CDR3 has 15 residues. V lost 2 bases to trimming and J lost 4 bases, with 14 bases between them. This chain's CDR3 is CASSLKPSGTETQYF. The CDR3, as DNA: TGTGCCAGCAGCTTAAAACCCTCGGGGACAGAGACCCAGTACTTC. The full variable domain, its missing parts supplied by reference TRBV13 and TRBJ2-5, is AAGVIQSPRHLIKEKRETATLKCYPIPRHDTVYWYQQGPGQDPQFLISFYEKMQSDKGSIPDRFSAQQFSDYHSELNMSSLELGDSALYFCASSLKPSGTETQYFGPGTRLLVL.

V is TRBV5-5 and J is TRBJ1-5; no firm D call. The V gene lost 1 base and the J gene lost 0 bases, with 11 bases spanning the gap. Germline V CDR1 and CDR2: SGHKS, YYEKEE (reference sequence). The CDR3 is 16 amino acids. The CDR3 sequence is CASSLTDFYSNQPQHF. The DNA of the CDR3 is TGTGCCAGCAGCTTGACAGATTTTTATAGCAATCAGCCCCAGCATTTT.

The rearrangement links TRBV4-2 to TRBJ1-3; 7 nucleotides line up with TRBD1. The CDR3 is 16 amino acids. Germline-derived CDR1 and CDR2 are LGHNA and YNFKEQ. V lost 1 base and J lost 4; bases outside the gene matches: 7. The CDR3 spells CASSQATGRTGNTIYF. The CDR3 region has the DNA TGTGCCAGCAGCCAAGCGACAGGGCGGACAGGAAACACCATATATTTT.

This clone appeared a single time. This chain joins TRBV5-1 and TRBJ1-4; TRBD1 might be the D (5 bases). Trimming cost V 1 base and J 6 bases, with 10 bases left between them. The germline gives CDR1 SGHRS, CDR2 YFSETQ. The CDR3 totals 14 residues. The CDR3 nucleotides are TGCGCCAGCAGCTTGTGGGGGGGAGATGAAAAACTGTTTTTT. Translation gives CASSLWGGDEKLFF.

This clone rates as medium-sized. The CDR3 nucleotides read TGTGCCAGCAGTGAAGGAGTTGGACCCGGGGAGCTGTTTTTT. This gives the protein CASSEGVGPGELFF. J is TRBJ2-2 and V is TRBV2; D uncertain. Trimming pared 1 base from V and 6 bases from J, leaving 9 bases between. The CDR3 totals 14 residues. Germline loops: CDR1 SNHLY, CDR2 FYNNEI. Together with reference TRBV2 and TRBJ2-2, the CDR3 gives the full variable domain: EPEVTQTPSHQVTQMGQEVILRCVPISNHLYFYWYRQILGQKVEFLVSFYNNEISEKSEIFDDQFSVERPDGSNFTLKIRSTKLEDSAMYFCASSEGVGPGELFFGEGSRLTVL.

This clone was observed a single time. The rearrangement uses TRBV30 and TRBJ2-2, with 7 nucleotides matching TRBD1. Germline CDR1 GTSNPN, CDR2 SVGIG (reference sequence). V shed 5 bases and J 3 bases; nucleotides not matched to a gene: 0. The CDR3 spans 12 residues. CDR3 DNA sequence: TGTGCCTGGGACAGGGACACCGGGGAGCTGTTTTTT. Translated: CAWDRDTGELFF.

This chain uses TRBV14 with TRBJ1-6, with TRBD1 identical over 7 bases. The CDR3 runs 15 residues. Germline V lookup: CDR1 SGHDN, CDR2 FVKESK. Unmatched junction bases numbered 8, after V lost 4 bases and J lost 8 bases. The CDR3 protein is CASSRNGQDYSPLHF. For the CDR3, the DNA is TGTGCCAGCAGCCGCAATGGACAGGACTATTCACCCCTCCACTTT.

The CDR3 DNA reads as TGCAGCGTTGAAAGGGGACAGGGGGAGACCCAGTACTTC. Its translation is CSVERGQGETQYF. The chain couples TRBV29-1 to TRBJ2-5, with TRBD1 identical over 10 bases. The CDR3 totals 13 residues. CDR1 and CDR2 (germline): SQVTM, ANQGSEA. After removal of 2 bases from V and 5 bases from J, the junction contained 2 bases not matched to a gene.

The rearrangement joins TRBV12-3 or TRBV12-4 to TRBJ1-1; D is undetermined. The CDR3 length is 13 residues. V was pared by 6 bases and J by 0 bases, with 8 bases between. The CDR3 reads CASRGGMNTEAFF. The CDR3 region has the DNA TGTGCCAGCAGAGGCGGTATGAACACTGAAGCTTTCTTT.

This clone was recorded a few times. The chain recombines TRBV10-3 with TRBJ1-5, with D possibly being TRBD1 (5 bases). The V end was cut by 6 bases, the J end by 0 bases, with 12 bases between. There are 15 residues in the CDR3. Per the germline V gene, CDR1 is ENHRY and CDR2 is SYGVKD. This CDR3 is CAISAGFNSNQPQHF. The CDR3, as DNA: TGTGCCATCAGCGCAGGGTTTAATAGCAATCAGCCCCAGCATTTT.

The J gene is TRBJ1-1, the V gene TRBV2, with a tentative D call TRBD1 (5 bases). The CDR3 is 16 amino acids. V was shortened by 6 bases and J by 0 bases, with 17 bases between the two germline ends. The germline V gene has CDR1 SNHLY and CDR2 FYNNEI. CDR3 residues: CASSVDSRYMNTEAFF. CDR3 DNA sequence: TGTGCCAGCAGCGTAGACAGCCGGTATATGAACACTGAAGCTTTCTTT. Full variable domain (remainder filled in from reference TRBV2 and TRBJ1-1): EPEVTQTPSHQVTQMGQEVILRCVPISNHLYFYWYRQILGQKVEFLVSFYNNEISEKSEIFDDQFSVERPDGSNFTLKIRSTKLEDSAMYFCASSVDSRYMNTEAFFGQGTRLTVV.

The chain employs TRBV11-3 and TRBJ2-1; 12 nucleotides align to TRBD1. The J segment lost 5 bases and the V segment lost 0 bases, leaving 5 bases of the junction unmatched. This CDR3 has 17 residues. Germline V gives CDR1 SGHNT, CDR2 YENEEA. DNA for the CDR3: TGTGCCAGCAGCTTAGACCCCCGGGACAGGGGGCACAATGAGCAGTTCTTC. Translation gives CASSLDPRDRGHNEQFF.

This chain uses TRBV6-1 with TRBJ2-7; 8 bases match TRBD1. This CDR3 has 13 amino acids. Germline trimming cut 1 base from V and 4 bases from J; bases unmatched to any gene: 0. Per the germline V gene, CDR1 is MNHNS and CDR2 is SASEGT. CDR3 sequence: CASSEDRGYEQYV. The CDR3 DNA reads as TGTGCCAGCAGTGAAGACAGGGGGTACGAGCAGTACGTC.

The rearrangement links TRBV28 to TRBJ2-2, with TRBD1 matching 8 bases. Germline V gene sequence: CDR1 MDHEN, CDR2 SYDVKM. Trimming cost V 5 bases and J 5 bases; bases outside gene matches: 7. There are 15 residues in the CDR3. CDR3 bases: TGTGCCAGCAGTAACGGCGGACAGGGAACCGGGGAGCTGTTTTTT. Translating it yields CASSNGGQGTGELFF.

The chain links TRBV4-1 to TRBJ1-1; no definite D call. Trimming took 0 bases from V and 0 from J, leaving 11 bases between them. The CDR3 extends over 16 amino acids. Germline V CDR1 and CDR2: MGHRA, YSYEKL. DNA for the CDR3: TGCGCCAGCAGCCAAGACGTCAGGTCCTTGAACACTGAAGCTTTCTTT. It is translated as CASSQDVRSLNTEAFF.

DNA for the CDR3: TGTGCCACCAGTGATCGGATTTTGAGAACTAATGAAAAACTGTTTTTT. The encoded protein is CATSDRILRTNEKLFF. The J gene is TRBJ1-4, the V gene TRBV24-1; D remains unclear. The germline V gene encodes CDR1 KGHDR and CDR2 SFDVKD. CDR3 length: 16 amino acids. Trimming shortened V by 3 bases and J by 1 base, and 11 bases separated the two germline ends.

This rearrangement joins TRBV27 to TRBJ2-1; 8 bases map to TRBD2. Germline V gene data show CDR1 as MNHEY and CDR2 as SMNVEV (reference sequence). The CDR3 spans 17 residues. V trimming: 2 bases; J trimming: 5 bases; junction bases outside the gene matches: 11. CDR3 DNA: TGTGCCAGCAGTTTAGAGGGGCGGGGGGCGTTCGACAATGAGCAGTTCTTC. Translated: CASSLEGRGAFDNEQFF.

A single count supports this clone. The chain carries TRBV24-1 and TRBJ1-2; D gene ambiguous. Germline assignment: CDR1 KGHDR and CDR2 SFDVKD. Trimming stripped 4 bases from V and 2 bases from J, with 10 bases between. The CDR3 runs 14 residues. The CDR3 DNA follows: TGTGCCACCAGTGACCAAGACAAGAACTATGGCTACACCTTC. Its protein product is CATSDQDKNYGYTF.

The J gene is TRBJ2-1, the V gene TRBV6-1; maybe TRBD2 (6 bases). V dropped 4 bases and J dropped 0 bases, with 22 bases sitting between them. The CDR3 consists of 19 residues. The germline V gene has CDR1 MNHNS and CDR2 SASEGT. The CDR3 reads CASSGLGGPFLSSYNEQFF. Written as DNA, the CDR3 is TGTGCCAGCAGTGGCCTTGGAGGGCCCTTCTTAAGCTCCTACAATGAGCAGTTCTTC.

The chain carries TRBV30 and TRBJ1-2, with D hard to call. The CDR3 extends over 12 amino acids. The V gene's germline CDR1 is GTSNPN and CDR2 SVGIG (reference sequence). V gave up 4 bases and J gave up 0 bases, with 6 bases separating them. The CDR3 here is CAWMGSNYGYTF. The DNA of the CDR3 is TGTGCCTGGATGGGTTCTAACTATGGCTACACCTTC.

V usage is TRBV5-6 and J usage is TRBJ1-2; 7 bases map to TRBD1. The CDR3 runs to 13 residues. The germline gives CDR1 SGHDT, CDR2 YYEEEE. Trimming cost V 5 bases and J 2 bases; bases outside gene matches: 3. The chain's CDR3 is CASRRGQNYGYTF. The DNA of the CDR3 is TGTGCCAGCAGACGGGGACAGAACTATGGCTACACCTTC.

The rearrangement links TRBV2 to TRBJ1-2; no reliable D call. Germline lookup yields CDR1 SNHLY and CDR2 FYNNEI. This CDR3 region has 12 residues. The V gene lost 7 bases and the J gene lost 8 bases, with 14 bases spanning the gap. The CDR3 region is CASTPGPGGYTF. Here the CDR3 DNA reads TGTGCCAGCACCCCCGGACCGGGAGGCTACACCTTC.